What follows describes a single T cell receptor (beta chain). CD8+ and CD4+ T cells were negatively isolated; TEMRA cells were FACS-enriched. This sample was included in a study of CD8 T cells in Susac syndrome. Whole-study context: The Susac syndrome patients were therapy-naive, on corticosteroids, or on intravenous immunoglobulin alone at blood draw.

Reverse transcription of about 0.5 to 1 ug RNA was carried out with random hexamers. Coverage of TCR beta CDR3 amplification by immunoSEQ multiplex PCR extended to 54 Vbeta and 13 Jbeta. MiXCR, applied by TCRdb to the immunoSEQ multiplex PCR reads, yields one record per CDR3 protein. The sample yields 150,000 to 200,000 distinct CDR3 sequences, roughly nine tenths seen once. The V end lost 1 base, the J end lost 6 bases, and 9 bases lay between the germline ends. The CDR3 has 13 amino acids. The J gene is TRBJ1-2, the V gene TRBV12-3 or TRBV12-4; a weak D match, TRBD1 (6 bases). The receptor was isolated from a human donor with Susac syndrome. Input material: CD4+ T cells from PBMCs. In DNA form, the CDR3 reads TGTGCCAGCAGTTTAGGGGACACTAATGGCTACACCTTC. Protein: CASSLGDTNGYTF.